The present T cell receptor (beta chain) was sequenced within a study of early T cells in non-severe SARS-CoV-2 infection. The wider study: Chains were not paired, and sequencing was done on bulk RNA from unsorted whole blood.

One entry per CDR3 protein, called by TCRdb with MiXCR from the 5' RACE reads. Of roughly 69,000 distinct CDR3 sequences detected, 9% to 10% appear once; the ten largest clones hold about 16%. The V and J ends lost 1 base and 2 bases, in that order; junction bases with no gene match: 8. CDR1 is SGHVS, CDR2 FNYEAQ, per germline. CDR3 size: 18 residues. This receptor was obtained from an adult who was a healthcare worker with PCR-confirmed SARS-CoV-2 infection or an uninfected control (not recorded which). V gene TRBV7-6 combines with J gene TRBJ2-1; TRBD2 matches at 10 bases. Sequenced here: whole blood, sampled at baseline. In DNA form, the CDR3 reads TGTGCCAGCAGCTTAGTTGCCAAGAGCGGGAGGGCCTACAATGAGCAGTTCTTC. Its protein is CASSLVAKSGRAYNEQFF.